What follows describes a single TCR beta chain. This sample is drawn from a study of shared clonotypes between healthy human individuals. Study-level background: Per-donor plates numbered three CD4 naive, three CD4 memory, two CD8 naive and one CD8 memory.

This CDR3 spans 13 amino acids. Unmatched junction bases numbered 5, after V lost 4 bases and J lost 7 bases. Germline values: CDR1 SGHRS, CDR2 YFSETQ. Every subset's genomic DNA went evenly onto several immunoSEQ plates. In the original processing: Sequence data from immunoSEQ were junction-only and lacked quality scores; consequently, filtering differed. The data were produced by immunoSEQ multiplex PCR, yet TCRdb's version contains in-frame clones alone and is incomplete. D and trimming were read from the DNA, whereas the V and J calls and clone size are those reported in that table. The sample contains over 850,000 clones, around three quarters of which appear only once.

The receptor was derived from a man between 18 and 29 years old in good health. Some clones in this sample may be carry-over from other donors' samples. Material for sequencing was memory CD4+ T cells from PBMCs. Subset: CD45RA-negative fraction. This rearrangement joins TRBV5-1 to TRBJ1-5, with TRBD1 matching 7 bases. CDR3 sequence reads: CASSAGGGQPQHF. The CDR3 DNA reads TGCGCCAGCAGCGCAGGGGGGGGACAGCCCCAGCATTTT.